This T cell receptor (beta chain) was recorded in a study of cytomegalovirus exposure and HLA in healthy donors (dated by TCRdb to about 2017). About the investigation overall: An earlier analysis of roughly 500 of the donors reported 250 to 300 Gb of sequence data and about 120 million unique TCR beta sequences obtained from about 170 million T cells. A handful of DR-DQ haplotypes were handled as single units for association and clustering because linkage in the cohort was strong. High-throughput TCR immunosequencing, statistical association of individual TCRs with disease status, and machine learning were combined to predict cytomegalovirus infection status. Roughly 300 gigabases of sequencing data and 80 million or so unique TCR sequences were included in an early release covering roughly 700 HLA-typed donors. All discovery cohort repertoires had been generated on a single sequencing platform. The study used immunosequencing to profile the T cell repertoires of around 600 subjects and linked those repertoires to cytomegalovirus serostatus. Of the approximately 400 genotyped donors, approximately 81% were placed in the genetic ancestry cluster associated with self-reported Caucasian donors. An earlier analysis of several hundred of the donors applied high-throughput TCR beta sequencing to assess whether each TCR beta V gene segment acted as functional or pseudogenic. Along with the approximately 670-subject first cohort, a separate validation cohort of approximately 110 different subjects was used. A later analysis re-analyzed previously published TCR beta repertoires from about 730 donors and added high-resolution HLA genotyping to study TCR occurrence patterns. Rather than using new phenotypic data, the later analysis identified candidate immune exposures from TCR beta sequences and from how often those sequences occurred across donors. On average, roughly 250,000 unique TCR beta nucleotide sequences were sequenced per donor among about 400 genotyped donors of the cohort, with roughly 18% of those sequences being non-productive. HLA typing included class I and class II loci at four-digit resolution. Donor age, sex, ethnicity and CMV serostatus were compiled alongside the repertoire data. The aim of the study was to test whether cataloging public T cell receptors could identify signatures of past pathogen exposure. Typing coverage varied by locus: about 620-640 donors for A, B, C, DRB1 and DQB1; roughly 500 for DQA1; about 570 for DPA1; 450 to 480 for DPB1. In a later genetic analysis, genome-wide SNP genotypes for about three fifths of the 666 donors were used, and that subset was treated as a discovery cohort.

The library relied on the immunoSEQ multiplex PCR assay. A mixture of 60 forward primers for TCR Vbeta segments and 13 reverse primers for TCR Jbeta segments was used in the multiplex PCR. The CDR3 region of rearranged TCR beta genes was amplified from genomic DNA by a multiplex PCR assay. Amplified TCR beta libraries were sequenced as 87-base-pair reads on the Illumina HiSeq System. As for the original processing: In a later analysis, some 80 million unique TCR beta chains were counted across the 500 to 850 repertoires, and around 10 million of these chains were shared by at least two donors. A nearest-neighbor algorithm error-corrected the raw reads and collapsed the reads into unique sequences, merging closely related sequences to remove PCR and sequencing errors. CDR3 sequences were aligned to IMGT reference sequences to assign V, D and J gene segments. Each retained sequence needed at least a six-nucleotide match to both a V gene segment and a J gene segment. Rearrangements were classified as productive when the CDR3 lacked stop codons and remained in frame with V and J, and all other rearrangements were classified as non-productive. CDR3 was defined according to IMGT convention as the region running from the second conserved V-encoded cysteine to the conserved J-encoded phenylalanine. Sequences without an unambiguous match to a single V gene segment were excluded from the earlier analysis of a few hundred of the donors. In an earlier analysis of several hundred of the donors, a V segment was called functional when productive rearrangements were above 56.7%, and segregating when the standard deviation between donors exceeded 5%. A statistical classification framework was developed to diagnose cytomegalovirus status using the catalog of TCR beta chain sequences. In a later analysis, TCR nucleotide sequences were compared against IMGT/GENE-DB human TR gene sequences so that V and J genes could be assigned. A later analysis assigned CDR3 sequences and most-parsimonious VDJ recombination scenarios with the TCRdist pipeline. In a later analysis, each TCR beta chain was defined by its CDR3 amino acid sequence together with its V-gene family, and reads without a unique V-gene family were excluded. A later analysis removed nearly 600 highly shared, low-generation-probability nucleotide sequences to deal with suspected cross-contamination and a sequencing artifact. A later analysis calculated a clonal expansion index for each public chain from normalized within-repertoire ranks of inferred template counts. Generation probabilities in a later analysis came from a VDJ recombination model fitted to out-of-frame rearrangements, and those results were checked against IGoR. In a later analysis, TCR-TCR, TCR-HLA and TCR-CMV co-occurrence was scored with hypergeometric tests, and a repertoire-size bias correction was applied to TCR pairs. In a later analysis, false discovery rates were estimated by permuting HLA or CMV assignments 20 times. In a later analysis, co-occurring TCRs were grouped with DBSCAN, and TCRdist sequence similarity was added when clustering was performed within HLA-allele-positive subsets. Repertoires with fewer than 30,000 or more than 120,000 public chains were left out of co-occurrence clustering, as were about five repertoires with anomalous nucleotide sharing. The clones in this table, taken by TCRdb from immuneACCESS, are in-frame only. Not every clone is retained; where verified, under half of the shortfall comes from an unresolved V gene, and the cause of the rest is unknown. V and J calls and clone size come straight from that table; D and trimming were deduced from the DNA. For this sample the table gives some 120,000 clones, of which around 85% were detected only once. About 7% of the sample is held by the ten biggest clonotypes.

In its sample, this clone was seen a few times. Its antigen remains undetermined. No base qualities exist here, and no much larger clone lies one base off it. Trimming costs V 2 bases and J 0 bases, and their ends lie 13 bases apart. CDR3 length: 17 amino acids, cysteine to phenylalanine. Only CDR3 DNA remains: 51 bases, in frame from the first base. Based on the germline V gene, the CDR1 and CDR2 sequences are MDHEN and SYDVKM. Overall study outcomes, separate from this receptor: A later analysis associated around 16,000 TCR beta sequences with specific HLA alleles at a false discovery rate of 0.05. A later analysis found that most CMV-associated TCR beta chains appeared HLA-restricted, with HLA associations seemingly driven largely by CMV exposure. This cohort had only TCR beta chains sequenced, and the lack of alpha or paired-chain data limited which features could be detected. In a later genetic analysis, fewer N-insertions in productive TCRs were reported among donors in an Asian-associated ancestry cluster than the roughly 670-donor mean. For the cohort, immune exposure information was limited to CMV serostatus. A cluster of highly shared sequence variants was judged likely to be a technical artifact of the sequencing pipeline. Because the 87-base-pair reads could not distinguish some IMGT-functional V segments, including TRBV6-2 and TRBV6-3, those segments were excluded. In an earlier analysis of 587 of the donors, most TCR beta V segments appeared in productive rearrangements about 90% or about 30% of the time, broadly matching IMGT annotations. A few of the identified cytomegalovirus-associated TCR beta chains were confirmed in vitro to be specific for cytomegalovirus antigens. A later analysis found that TCR association rates varied across HLA loci, with DRB1 alleles showing the most associated TCRs and HLA-C alleles the fewest. In both the original and validation cohorts, the classifier was reported to diagnose cytomegalovirus status with high specificity and sensitivity. The presence/absence analyses assumed that sequencing depth was roughly uniform across donors, and that assumption may not be true. In the study, some 180 TCR beta chains were listed as associated with cytomegalovirus. When HLA alleles, especially DR and DQ, strongly co-occurred, attributing TCR associations to individual alleles was difficult. The earlier analysis of fewer than 750 of the donors excluded about 16 rarely observed V segments, including chromosome 9 orphons, because counts were too low. HLA typing was unavailable for some donors at each locus, so association tests used only the typed subset. In a later analysis, several top co-occurrence clusters were reported to appear linked to parvovirus B19, influenza, CMV and Epstein-Barr virus. Correlated functional status among segregating V segments might be attributable to linkage disequilibrium, but an unknown experimental factor could not be ruled out. A later genetic analysis associated a missense DCLRE1C variant with V-gene and J-gene trimming of TCR beta chains, and an independent cohort replicated the association. Most TCR sequences were observed very rarely across donors, whereas some public TCRs were present in many individuals. Compared with equally common non-associated chains, HLA-associated TCR beta chains in a later analysis were more clonally expanded and had lower generation probabilities. The authors suggested that the approach could potentially be generalized to other disease states and immunological phenotypes. A further reported finding was that TCR beta sequences accurately predicted the HLA-A and HLA-B alleles for most subjects in the first cohort.

The cohort consisted of 650 to 850 healthy bone marrow donors. At the time of sampling, all cohort members were nominally healthy, though unrecorded immune exposures were likely present. The donor was CMV seropositive and belonged to the group of 250 to 300 seropositive cohort members. Every donor gave a peripheral blood sample, and the peripheral blood mononuclear cells from that sample were used for TCR beta sequencing. Genomic DNA extraction from the blood cell samples was performed with the Qiagen DNeasy Blood Extraction Kit. Recombination joined TRBV28 with TRBJ2-2; the D gene identity is not certain. The sequenced material came from PBMCs. The clonotype comes from a woman aged 25 to 45 in good health and CMV-seropositive. The bases are TGTGCCAGCAGTTTAGAGGCCCCCGGAGCGAACACCGGGGAGCTGTTTTTT. Translated, this is CASSLEAPGANTGELFF.